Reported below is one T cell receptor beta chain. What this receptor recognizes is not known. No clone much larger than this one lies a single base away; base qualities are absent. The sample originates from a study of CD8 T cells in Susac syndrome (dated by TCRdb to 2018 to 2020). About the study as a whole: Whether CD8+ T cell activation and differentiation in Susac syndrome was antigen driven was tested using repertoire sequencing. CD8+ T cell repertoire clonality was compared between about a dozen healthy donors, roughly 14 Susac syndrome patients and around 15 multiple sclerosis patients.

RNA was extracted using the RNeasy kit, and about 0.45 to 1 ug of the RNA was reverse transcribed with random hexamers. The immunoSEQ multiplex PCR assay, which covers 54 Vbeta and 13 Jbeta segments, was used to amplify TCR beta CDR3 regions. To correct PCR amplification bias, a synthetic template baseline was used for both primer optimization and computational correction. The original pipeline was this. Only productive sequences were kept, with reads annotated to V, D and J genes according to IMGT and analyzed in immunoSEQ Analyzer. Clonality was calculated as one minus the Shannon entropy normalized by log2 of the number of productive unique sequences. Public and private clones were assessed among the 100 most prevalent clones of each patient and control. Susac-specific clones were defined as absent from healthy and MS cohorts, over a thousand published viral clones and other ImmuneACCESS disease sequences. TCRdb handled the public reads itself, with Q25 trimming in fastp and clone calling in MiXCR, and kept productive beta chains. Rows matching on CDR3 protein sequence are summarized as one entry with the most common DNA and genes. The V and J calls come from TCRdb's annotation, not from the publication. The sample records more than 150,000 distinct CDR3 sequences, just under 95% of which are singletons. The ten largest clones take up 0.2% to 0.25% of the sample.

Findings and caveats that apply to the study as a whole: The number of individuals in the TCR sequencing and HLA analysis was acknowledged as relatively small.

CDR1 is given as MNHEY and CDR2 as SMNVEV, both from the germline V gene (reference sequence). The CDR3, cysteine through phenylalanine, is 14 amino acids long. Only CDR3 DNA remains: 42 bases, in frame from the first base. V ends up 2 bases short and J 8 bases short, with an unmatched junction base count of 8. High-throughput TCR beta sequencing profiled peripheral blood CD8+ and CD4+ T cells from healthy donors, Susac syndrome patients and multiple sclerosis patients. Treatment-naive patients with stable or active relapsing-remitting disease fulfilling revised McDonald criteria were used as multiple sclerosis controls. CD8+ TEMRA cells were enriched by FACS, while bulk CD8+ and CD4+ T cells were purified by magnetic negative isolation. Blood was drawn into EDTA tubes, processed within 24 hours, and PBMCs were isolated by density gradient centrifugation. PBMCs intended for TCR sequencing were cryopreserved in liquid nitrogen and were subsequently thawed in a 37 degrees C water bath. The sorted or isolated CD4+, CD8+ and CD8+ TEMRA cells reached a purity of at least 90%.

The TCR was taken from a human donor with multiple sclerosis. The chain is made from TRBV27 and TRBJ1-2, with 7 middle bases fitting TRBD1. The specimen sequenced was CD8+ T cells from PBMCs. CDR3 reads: CASSLGGGATGYTF. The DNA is TGTGCCAGCAGTTTAGGAGGGGGCGCGACGGGCTACACCTTC.